This T cell receptor (beta chain) was documented in a study of cytomegalovirus exposure and HLA in healthy donors. Study-wide points: Reports credit the classifier with highly specific, highly sensitive diagnosis of cytomegalovirus status.

Use of 60 Vbeta and 13 Jbeta primers characterized the PCR. Produced via immunoSEQ multiplex PCR; TCRdb's table is partial and in-frame only. The table shows about 160,000 clones, with roughly 80% occurring only once. In regard to this clone: What it recognizes is unknown.

V dropped 6 bases and J dropped 1; count of bases not matched to a gene: 7. The CDR3 is made up of 15 amino acids. Germline CDR1 and CDR2: MNHEY and SVGAGI. The rearrangement links TRBV6-5 to TRBJ2-7, with TRBD1 matching over 9 bases. The sequence derives from a man aged 25-45 years in good health and CMV-seronegative. Sequenced: PBMCs. Here the CDR3 reads CASRNRDRVSYEQYF. Here the CDR3 DNA reads TGTGCCAGCAGGAACCGGGACAGGGTATCCTACGAGCAGTACTTC.